This T cell receptor (beta chain) was recovered during a study of T cells in Graves' hyperthyroidism and ophthalmopathy. This CDR3 comprises 14 residues. Germline V gene lookup returns CDR1 SGDLS and CDR2 YYNGEE. Trimming cost V 0 bases and J 4 bases, with 10 bases left between them. What was amplified from RNA transcripts were TCR beta CDR3 regions. The HTBI primer set was used in a first-round RT-PCR of the TCR CDR3. TCRdb analysed the multiplex PCR reads with MiXCR anew, one entry per CDR3 protein. The data contain roughly 500,000 distinct CDR3 sequences, 46% of them singletons. The TCR comes from an adult woman with Graves' disease, either hyperthyroidism or ophthalmopathy (not recorded which). The chain is built from TRBV9 and TRBJ1-2; D remains unclear. Sequencing was carried out using peripheral blood or thyroid tissue (not recorded which). CDR3 in amino acids: CASSVGVARYGYTF. Here the CDR3 DNA reads TGTGCCAGCAGCGTAGGAGTTGCTCGCTATGGCTACACCTTC.